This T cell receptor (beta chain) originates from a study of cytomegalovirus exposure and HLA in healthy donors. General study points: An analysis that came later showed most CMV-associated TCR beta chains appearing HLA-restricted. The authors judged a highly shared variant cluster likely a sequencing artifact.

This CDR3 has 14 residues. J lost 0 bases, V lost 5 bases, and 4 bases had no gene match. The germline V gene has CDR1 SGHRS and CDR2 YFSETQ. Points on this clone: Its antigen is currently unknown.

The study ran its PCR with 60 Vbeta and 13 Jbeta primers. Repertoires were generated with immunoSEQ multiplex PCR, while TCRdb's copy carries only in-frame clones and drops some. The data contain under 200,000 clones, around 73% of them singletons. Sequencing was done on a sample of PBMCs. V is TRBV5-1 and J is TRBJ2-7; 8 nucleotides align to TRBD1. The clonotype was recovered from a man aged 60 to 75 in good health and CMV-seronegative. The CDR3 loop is CASSPGQASYEQYF. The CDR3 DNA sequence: TGCGCCAGCAGTCCGGGACAGGCCTCCTACGAGCAGTACTTC. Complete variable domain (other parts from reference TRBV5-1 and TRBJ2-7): KAGVTQTPRYLIKTRGQQVTLSCSPISGHRSVSWYQQTPGQGLQFLFEYFSETQRNKGNFPGRFSGRQFSNSRSEMNVSTLELGDSALYLCASSPGQASYEQYFGPGTRLTVT.